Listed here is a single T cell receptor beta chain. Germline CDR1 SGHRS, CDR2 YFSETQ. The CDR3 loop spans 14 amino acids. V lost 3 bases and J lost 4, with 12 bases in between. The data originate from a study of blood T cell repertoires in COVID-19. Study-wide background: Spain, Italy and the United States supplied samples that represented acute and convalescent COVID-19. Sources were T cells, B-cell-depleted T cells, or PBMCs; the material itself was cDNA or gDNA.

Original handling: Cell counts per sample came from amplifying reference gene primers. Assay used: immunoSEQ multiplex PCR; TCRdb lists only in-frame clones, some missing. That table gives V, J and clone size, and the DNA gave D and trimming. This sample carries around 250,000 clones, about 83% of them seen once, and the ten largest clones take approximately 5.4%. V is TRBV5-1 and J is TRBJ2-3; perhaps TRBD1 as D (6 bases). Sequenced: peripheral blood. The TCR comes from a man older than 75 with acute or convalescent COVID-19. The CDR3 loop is CASSSTAGADTQYF. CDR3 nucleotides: TGCGCCAGCAGCTCCACGGCAGGGGCAGATACGCAGTATTTT.